These 29 T cell receptor beta chains were sequenced from one sample in a study of cytomegalovirus exposure and HLA in healthy donors. In the PCR, 60 Vbeta and 13 Jbeta primers were used. Some clones are missing from TCRdb's copy, which holds only in-frame ones; the method was immunoSEQ multiplex PCR. The data show fewer than 200,000 clones, with about 68% seen just once and roughly 1.4% held by the top ten. The sequenced material came from PBMCs. The receptor source for this set is a man between 18 and 35 years old in good health and CMV-seronegative.

In its sample, this clone was seen a few times. The rearrangement joins TRBV18 to TRBJ1-5; no clear D. The CDR3 runs 13 residues. The V and J ends lost 2 bases and 4 bases respectively, with 6 bases between them. CDR1 KGHSH and CDR2 LQKENI come from the germline V gene. CDR3: CASSPSENQPQHF. The CDR3 DNA is TGTGCCAGCTCACCATCGGAGAATCAGCCCCAGCATTTT.

V and J are TRBV5-1 and TRBJ2-1, with 8 bases that match TRBD2. The germline gives CDR1 SGHRS, CDR2 YFSETQ. The CDR3 runs 16 residues. V lost 3 bases to trimming and J lost 0 bases; unmatched junction nucleotides: 5. CDR3 region: CASSSAGTSSYNEQFF. The CDR3 bases are TGCGCCAGCAGCTCCGCCGGGACTAGCTCCTACAATGAGCAGTTCTTC.

The CDR3: CSVGSYEQYF. CDR3 in DNA: TGCAGCGTCGGCTCCTACGAGCAGTACTTC. The rearrangement links TRBV29-1 to TRBJ2-7; D unclear. Trimming shortened V by 6 bases and J by 0 bases, and 3 bases separated the two germline ends. This CDR3 has 10 amino acids. Germline V gene lookup returns CDR1 SQVTM and CDR2 ANQGSEA.

The chain has TRBV18 and TRBJ2-1; tentatively, D is TRBD2 (6 bases). Germline V gene lookup returns CDR1 KGHSH and CDR2 LQKENI. V lost 4 bases and J lost 7, with 20 bases in between. The CDR3 is made up of 16 amino acids. The CDR3 DNA reads as TGTGCCAGCTCACGAACCATGGGGGGTACCAGGAATGAGCAGTTCTTC. Translated, it gives CASSRTMGGTRNEQFF.

The V and J genes are TRBV7-6 and TRBJ2-2; 13 bases are shared with TRBD2. V was clipped by 1 base and J by 6 bases; unmatched bases: 8. Germline lookup yields CDR1 SGHVS and CDR2 FNYEAQ. The CDR3 totals 18 residues. The CDR3 DNA reads as TGTGCCAGCAGCTTAGTAGGACTAGCGGGAGTAGGTTCCGGGGAGCTGTTTTTT. Its protein is CASSLVGLAGVGSGELFF.

The chain employs TRBV6-1 and TRBJ2-5; the match to TRBD2 covers 11 bases. The CDR3 has 15 residues. Germline CDR1 and CDR2: MNHNS and SASEGT. Trimming took 2 bases from V and 2 from J; bases not matched to a gene: 1. The CDR3 protein is CASSETSGGQETQYF. The CDR3 nucleotides are TGTGCCAGCAGTGAAACTAGCGGGGGACAAGAGACCCAGTACTTC.

The chain links TRBV27 to TRBJ2-5; D may be TRBD2 (6 bases). V lost 3 bases and J 4 bases, leaving 21 bases between the germline ends. Per the germline V gene, CDR1 is MNHEY and CDR2 is SMNVEV (reference sequence). CDR3 size: 17 residues. For the CDR3, the DNA is TGTGCCAGCAGTTTTTCGACACCGGGAGCCTGGGGAGAGACCCAGTACTTC. Its protein is CASSFSTPGAWGETQYF.

Points on this clone: Sequence at one end of the junction differs from germline and may be a read error. The V and J genes are TRBV11-2 and TRBJ2-3, with D perhaps matching TRBD1 (5 bases). Germline loops: CDR1 SGHAT, CDR2 FQNNGV. The CDR3 runs 16 residues. CDR3 sequence reads: CASSFGVGASSDTQYF. The DNA for the CDR3 is TGTGCCAGCAGCTTTGGAGTTGGGGCGAGTTCAGATACCCAGTATTTT.

The rearrangement links TRBV7-9 to TRBJ1-4; D not certain. CDR3 length: 12 amino acids. V was pared by 5 bases and J by 6 bases, with 7 bases between. The germline CDR1 and CDR2 sequences are SEHNR and FQNEAQ (reference sequence). The chain's CDR3 is CASSGLDEKLFF. CDR3 DNA: TGTGCCAGCAGCGGACTCGATGAAAAACTGTTTTTT. The full variable domain, rest sourced from reference TRBV7-9 and TRBJ1-4, is DTGVSQNPRHKITKRGQNVTFRCDPISEHNRLYWYRQTLGQGPEFLTYFQNEAQLEKSRLLSDRFSAERPKGSFSTLEIQRTEQGDSAMYLCASSGLDEKLFFGSGTQLSVL.

The chain combines TRBV5-5 with TRBJ1-1; 9 nucleotides match TRBD1. Germline CDR1 is SGHKS and CDR2 is YYEKEE (reference sequence). V was clipped by 2 bases and J by 8 bases; unmatched bases: 4. CDR3 length equals 13 residues. The CDR3 spells CASSLQGAVEAFF. The CDR3, as DNA: TGTGCCAGCAGCTTACAGGGGGCGGTAGAAGCTTTCTTT.

This clone was found a few times. The chain joins TRBV6-5 to TRBJ1-1; D is ambiguous. The CDR3 runs 16 residues. Germline CDR1 is MNHEY and CDR2 is SVGAGI. V gave up 0 bases and J gave up 7 bases, with 18 bases separating them. In nucleotides, the CDR3 is TGTGCCAGCAGTTACTCGCGGCGCCCCACGGAGGGTGAAGCTTTCTTT. Translating it yields CASSYSRRPTEGEAFF.

The rearrangement uses TRBV10-3 and TRBJ2-1, with D possibly being TRBD1 (6 bases). Trimming removed 0 bases from V and 0 bases from J, with 6 bases in between. CDR1 ENHRY and CDR2 SYGVKD come from the germline V gene. This CDR3 has 15 amino acids. CDR3 sequence: CAISESDSSYNEQFF. The CDR3 DNA is TGTGCCATCAGTGAGTCGGACAGCTCCTACAATGAGCAGTTCTTC.

This clone was found once. The chain's CDR3 is CASSRQGGNTGELFF. CDR3 nucleotide sequence: TGTGCCAGCAGTCGACAGGGGGGGAACACCGGGGAGCTGTTTTTT. V and J are TRBV28 and TRBJ2-2; 9 bases map to TRBD1. The CDR3 length is 15 residues. Germline CDR1 is MDHEN and CDR2 is SYDVKM. V was pared by 5 bases and J by 1 base, with 2 bases of the junction left unmatched.

This chain uses TRBV7-9 with TRBJ1-1, with a tentative D call TRBD1 (6 bases). CDR1 and CDR2 (germline): SEHNR, FQNEAQ (reference sequence). The CDR3 spans 18 residues. V was shortened by 4 bases and J by 7 bases, with 28 bases between the two germline ends. This chain's CDR3 is CASSSRGQNLKTRNEAFF. The CDR3 nucleotides read TGTGCCAGCAGCTCGCGAGGACAGAATCTAAAAACCCGGAATGAAGCTTTCTTT.

The J gene is TRBJ2-3, the V gene TRBV4-3; no firm D call. V shed 4 bases and J shed 4 bases, with 9 bases lying between them. The CDR3 spans 13 residues. Germline-derived CDR1 and CDR2 are LGHNA and YSLEER. CDR3 bases: TGCGCCAGCAGCCCGGTACCCGCAGATACGCAGTATTTT. It translates to CASSPVPADTQYF.

This rearrangement joins TRBV5-1 to TRBJ1-2; D may be TRBD1 (5 bases). Trimming stripped 4 bases from V and 7 bases from J, with 23 bases between. Germline V lookup: CDR1 SGHRS, CDR2 YFSETQ. The CDR3 covers 16 residues. The CDR3 sequence: CASSRGTSRGESGYTF. DNA of the CDR3: TGCGCCAGCAGCCGGGGGACTTCGCGAGGGGAATCTGGCTACACCTTC.

The genes are TRBV6-1 and TRBJ2-6, with D unresolved. CDR3 length equals 15 residues. Germline V gene data show CDR1 as MNHNS and CDR2 as SASEGT. V was shortened by 2 bases and J by 0 bases, with 5 bases between the two germline ends. The CDR3 nucleotides read TGTGCCAGCAGTGAAAGGAGCTCTGGGGCCAACGTCCTGACTTTC. It yields the protein CASSERSSGANVLTF.

The genes are TRBV20-1 and TRBJ2-1; D gene uncertain. The germline V and J ends were trimmed by 6 bases and 8 bases, with 8 bases remaining between them. The CDR3 is 10 amino acids. Germline V gives CDR1 DFQATT, CDR2 SNEGSKA (reference sequence). The CDR3 sequence: CSAARDEQFF. CDR3 nucleotide sequence: TGCAGTGCAGCCCGGGATGAGCAGTTCTTC.

This chain links TRBV6-6 with TRBJ2-3; 9 bases are shared with TRBD2. The ends lost 5 bases at V and 11 bases at J; junction bases unmatched: 8. The germline CDR1 and CDR2 sequences are MNHNY and SVGAGI (reference sequence). The CDR3 length is 13 residues. The chain's CDR3 is CASSVGLAGLQYF. CDR3 bases: TGTGCCAGCAGTGTCGGCCTAGCGGGATTGCAGTATTTT.

The chain joins TRBV7-8 to TRBJ2-7; TRBD1 aligns across 8 bases. The length of the CDR3 is 16 residues. V shed 5 bases and J 4 bases; nucleotides not matched to a gene: 13. Per germline, CDR1 SGHVS and CDR2 FQNEAQ. The CDR3 protein is CASSPQAPGQEYEQYF. In DNA, the CDR3 is TGTGCCAGCAGCCCCCAGGCACCGGGACAGGAGTACGAGCAGTACTTC.

The chain recombines TRBV28 with TRBJ2-7, with 7 bases identical to TRBD1. The CDR3 is made up of 14 amino acids. Trimming took 3 bases from V and 3 from J; bases not matched to a gene: 5. From germline, CDR1 is MDHEN and CDR2 SYDVKM. The CDR3 loop is CASSLYGTVYEQYF. The CDR3 bases are TGTGCCAGCAGTTTGTACGGGACAGTCTACGAGCAGTACTTC.

The chain has TRBV5-6 and TRBJ2-6; 11 bases are a match to TRBD2. Germline V gene sequence: CDR1 SGHDT, CDR2 YYEEEE. V was pared by 0 bases and J by 2 bases, with 4 bases of the junction left unmatched. The CDR3 has 18 amino acids. CDR3 region: CASSLGGSGRAGANVLTF. The CDR3 nucleotides are TGTGCCAGCAGCTTGGGGGGTAGCGGGAGGGCTGGGGCCAACGTCCTGACTTTC.

The J gene is TRBJ2-3, the V gene TRBV19; 8 bases fit TRBD1. This CDR3 region has 16 residues. Trimming removed 4 bases from V and 3 bases from J; junction bases left unmatched: 9. Germline assignment: CDR1 LNHDA and CDR2 SQIVND (reference sequence). The CDR3: CASSTGTGEFTDTQYF. Here the CDR3 DNA reads TGTGCCAGTAGTACAGGGACAGGTGAGTTTACAGATACGCAGTATTTT.

The rearrangement links TRBV4-1 to TRBJ2-5; TRBD2 matches at 9 bases. The end of the DNA aligns better with TRBJ2-7, so the J call may be wrong. CDR1 is MGHRA, CDR2 YSYEKL, per germline. The CDR3 has 14 amino acids. Here the CDR3 reads CASSLREGTYEQYF. DNA for the CDR3: TGCGCCAGCAGCCTGCGGGAGGGCACCTACGAGCAGTACTTC.

CDR3 sequence: CASSLGFREAGELFF. The CDR3 DNA reads as TGTGCCAGCAGCTTAGGTTTCCGGGAGGCCGGGGAGCTGTTTTTT. The gene calls are TRBV7-2 and TRBJ2-2, with TRBD2 matching 7 bases. CDR3 length: 15 amino acids. The junction had 5 bases not matched to a gene; V was cut back by 1 base and J by 6 bases. Germline CDR1 and CDR2: SGHTA and FQGNSA.

The chain uses TRBV5-1 and TRBJ2-7; 10 nucleotides line up with TRBD1. Germline-derived CDR1 and CDR2 are SGHRS and YFSETQ. The CDR3 extends over 15 amino acids. The V segment lost 4 bases and the J segment 7 bases; nucleotides outside the gene matches: 11. The CDR3 loop reads CASSATGTGDVEQYF. The DNA for the CDR3 is TGCGCCAGCAGCGCGACCGGGACAGGGGATGTGGAGCAGTACTTC.

The chain combines TRBV28 with TRBJ2-6; 7 nucleotides match TRBD2. Germline CDR1 MDHEN, CDR2 SYDVKM. V shed 11 bases, J shed 0 bases, and the junction held 10 bases outside the gene matches. This CDR3 has 16 residues. CDR3 nucleotide sequence: TGTGCCGCAGGGACTACCTTTAGCTCTGGGGCCAACGTCCTGACTTTC. Its protein product is CAAGTTFSSGANVLTF. The full variable domain, with the rest looked up from reference TRBV28 and TRBJ2-6, is DVKVTQSSRYLVKRTGEKVFLECVQDMDHENMFWYRQDPGLGLRLIYFSYDVKMKEKGDIPEGYSVSREKKERFSLILESASTNQTSMYLCAAGTTFSSGANVLTFGAGSRLTVL.

The chain is built from TRBV6-5 and TRBJ1-1; D gene ambiguous. CDR3 length equals 15 residues. Per germline, CDR1 MNHEY and CDR2 SVGAGI. V lost 6 bases to trimming and J lost 5 bases, with 19 bases between them. CDR3 DNA sequence: TGTGCCAGCAGATTACATGGGGATTCGGGGACTGAAGCTTTCTTT. Translated, it gives CASRLHGDSGTEAFF.

The rearrangement joins TRBV28 to TRBJ2-7, with 10 nucleotides matching TRBD1. Germline-derived CDR1 and CDR2 are MDHEN and SYDVKM. Trimming took 4 bases from V and 2 from J; bases not matched to a gene: 5. The CDR3 covers 15 residues. CDR3 protein: CASSSPGTGAYEQYF. The DNA of the CDR3 is TGTGCCAGCAGTTCACCCGGGACAGGGGCCTACGAGCAGTACTTC.